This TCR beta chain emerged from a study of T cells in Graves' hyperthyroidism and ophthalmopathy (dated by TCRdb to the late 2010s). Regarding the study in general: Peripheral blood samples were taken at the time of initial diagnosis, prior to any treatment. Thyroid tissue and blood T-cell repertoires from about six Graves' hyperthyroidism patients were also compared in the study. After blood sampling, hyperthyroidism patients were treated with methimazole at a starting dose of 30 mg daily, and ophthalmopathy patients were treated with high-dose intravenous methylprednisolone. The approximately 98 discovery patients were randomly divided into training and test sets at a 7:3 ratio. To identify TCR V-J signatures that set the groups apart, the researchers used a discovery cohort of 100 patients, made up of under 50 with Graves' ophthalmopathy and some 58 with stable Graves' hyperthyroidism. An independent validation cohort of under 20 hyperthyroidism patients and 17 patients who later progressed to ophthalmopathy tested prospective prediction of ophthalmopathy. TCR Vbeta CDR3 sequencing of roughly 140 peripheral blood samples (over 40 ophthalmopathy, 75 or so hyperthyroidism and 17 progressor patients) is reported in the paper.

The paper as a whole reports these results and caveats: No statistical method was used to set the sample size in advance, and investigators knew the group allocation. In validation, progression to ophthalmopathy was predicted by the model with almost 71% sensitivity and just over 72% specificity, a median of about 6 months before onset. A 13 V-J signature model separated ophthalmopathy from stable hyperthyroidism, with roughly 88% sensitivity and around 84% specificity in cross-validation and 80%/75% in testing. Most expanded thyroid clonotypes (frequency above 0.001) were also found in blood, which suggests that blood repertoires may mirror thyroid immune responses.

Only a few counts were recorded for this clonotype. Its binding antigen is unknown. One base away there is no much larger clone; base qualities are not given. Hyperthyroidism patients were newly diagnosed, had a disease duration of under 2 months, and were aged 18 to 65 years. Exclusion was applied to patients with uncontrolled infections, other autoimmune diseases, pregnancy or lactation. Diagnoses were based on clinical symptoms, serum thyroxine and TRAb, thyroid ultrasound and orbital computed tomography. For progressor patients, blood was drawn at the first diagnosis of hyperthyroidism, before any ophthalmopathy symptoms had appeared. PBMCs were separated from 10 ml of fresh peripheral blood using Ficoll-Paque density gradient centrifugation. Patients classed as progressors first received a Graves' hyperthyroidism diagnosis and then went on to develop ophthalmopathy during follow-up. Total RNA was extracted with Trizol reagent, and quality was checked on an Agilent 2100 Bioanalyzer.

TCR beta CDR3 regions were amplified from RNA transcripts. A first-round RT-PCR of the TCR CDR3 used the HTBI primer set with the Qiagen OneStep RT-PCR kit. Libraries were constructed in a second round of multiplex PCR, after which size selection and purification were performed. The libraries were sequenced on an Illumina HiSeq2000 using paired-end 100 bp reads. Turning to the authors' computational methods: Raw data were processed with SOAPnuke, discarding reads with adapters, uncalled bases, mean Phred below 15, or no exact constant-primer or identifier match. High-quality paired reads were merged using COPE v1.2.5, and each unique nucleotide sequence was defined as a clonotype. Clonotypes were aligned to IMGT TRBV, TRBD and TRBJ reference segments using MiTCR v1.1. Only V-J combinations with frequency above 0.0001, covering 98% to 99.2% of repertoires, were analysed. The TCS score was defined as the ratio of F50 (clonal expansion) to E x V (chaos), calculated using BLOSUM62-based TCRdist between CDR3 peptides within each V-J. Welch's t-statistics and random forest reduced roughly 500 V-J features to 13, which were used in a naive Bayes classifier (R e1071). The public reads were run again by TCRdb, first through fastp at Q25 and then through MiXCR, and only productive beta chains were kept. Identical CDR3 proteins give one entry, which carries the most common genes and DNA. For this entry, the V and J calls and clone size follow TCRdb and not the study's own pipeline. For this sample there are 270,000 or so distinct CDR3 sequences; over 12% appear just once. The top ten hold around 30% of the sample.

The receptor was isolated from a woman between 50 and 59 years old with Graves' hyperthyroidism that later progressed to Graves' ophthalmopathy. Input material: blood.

The sequenced DNA: TGTGCCAGCAGTTCGGGGACTAGCGGGAGATTTAATGAGCAGTTCTTC. This sequence encodes CASSSGTSGRFNEQFF. Recombination linked TRBV5-8 to TRBJ2-1; TRBD2 fits 14 bases in the junction. V lost 5 bases and J lost 7 bases, and the count of bases not matched to a germline gene is 8. Inclusive of the bounding cysteine and phenylalanine, the CDR3 is 16 residues long. Kept here is only the CDR3 DNA, which spans 48 bases and is read in frame from base 1. The germline V gene provides CDR1 SGHTS and CDR2 YDEGEE.